The 26 T cell receptor beta chains below come from one sample, sequenced in a study of pediatric ulcerative colitis. TCRdb keeps only in-frame clones here, not all; method: immunoSEQ multiplex PCR. The data show approximately 13,000 clones, over 60% seen once. One to two pinch biopsies were taken from the rectum during colonoscopy. Sequencing used gut tissue. Receptors originate from a boy younger than 18 who was a control in a study of pediatric ulcerative colitis.

This sequence joins TRBV27 and TRBJ2-1; TRBD2 matches 16 bases. This CDR3 is built from 17 residues. CDR1 is MNHEY, CDR2 SMNVEV, per germline (reference sequence). V dropped 10 bases and J dropped 7; count of bases not matched to a gene: 13. For the CDR3, the DNA is TGTGCCACCGATTTAGGGACTAGCGGGAGGGCTCGGAATGAGCAGTTCTTC. Its translation: CATDLGTSGRARNEQFF.

The gene calls are TRBV30 and TRBJ2-7; D remains ambiguous. The germline V gene encodes CDR1 GTSNPN and CDR2 SVGIG (reference sequence). V lost 2 bases, J lost 5 bases, and 13 bases lay in between. The CDR3 contains 13 residues. CDR3 protein: CAWSPRLVHEQYV. CDR3 nucleotide sequence: TGTGCCTGGAGTCCTCGACTCGTCCACGAGCAGTACGTC.

CDR3 in DNA: TGTGCCAGCAGTTGGGACAGCGATGAAAAACTGTTTTTT. It codes for CASSWDSDEKLFF. J is TRBJ1-4 and V is TRBV27, with TRBD1 identical over 7 bases. J was trimmed by 6 bases and V by 4 bases; bases with no gene match: 2. The CDR3 is 13 residues long. Germline V CDR1 and CDR2: MNHEY, SMNVEV (reference sequence).

This rearrangement joins TRBV30 to TRBJ1-3, with D unresolved. V dropped 0 bases and J dropped 0 bases, with 6 bases sitting between them. Germline V gene sequence: CDR1 GTSNPN, CDR2 SVGIG (reference sequence). The CDR3 runs to 14 residues. CDR3 amino acids: CAWSVRSSGNTIYF. In nucleotides, the CDR3 is TGTGCCTGGAGTGTACGGAGCTCTGGAAACACCATATATTTT.

Here the CDR3 DNA reads TGCGCCAGCAGCCCGACCGGGACTAGCGTTTACAATGAGCAGTTCTTC. Protein sequence: CASSPTGTSVYNEQFF. V is TRBV5-1 and J is TRBJ2-1, with 10 bases lining up with TRBD2. Germline values: CDR1 SGHRS, CDR2 YFSETQ. The CDR3 sequence is 16 residues long. The J segment lost 4 bases and the V segment lost 4 bases, leaving 8 bases of the junction unmatched.

J is TRBJ2-1 and V is TRBV18; TRBD2 agrees at 7 bases. J was trimmed by 10 bases and V by 6 bases; bases with no gene match: 12. This CDR3 comprises 14 residues. CDR1 is KGHSH, CDR2 LQKENI, per germline. The CDR3 DNA reads as TGTGCCAGCTCCCCAGGAGCGGGAACTCAGGAGCAGTTCTTC. This sequence encodes CASSPGAGTQEQFF.

The V and J genes are TRBV7-2 and TRBJ2-1; a possible D gene is TRBD2 (5 bases). Trimming pared 3 bases from V and 6 bases from J, leaving 12 bases between. This CDR3 has 14 residues. The germline V gene has CDR1 SGHTA and CDR2 FQGNSA. The CDR3 coding sequence is TGTGCCAGCAGCTTCTCCGGACTCCTCAATGAGCAGTTCTTC. Protein product: CASSFSGLLNEQFF. Filled out from reference TRBV7-2 and TRBJ2-1, the complete variable domain reads GAGVSQSPSNKVTEKGKDVELRCDPISGHTALYWYRQSLGQGLEFLIYFQGNSAPDKSGLPSDRFSAERTGGSVSTLTIQRTQQEDSAVYLCASSFSGLLNEQFFGPGTRLTVL.

A few counts support this clone. The chain uses TRBV11-3 and TRBJ2-1, with 9 bases fitting TRBD2. This CDR3 contains 16 residues. V gave up 1 base and J gave up 7 bases; unmatched junction bases: 8. Germline CDR1 is SGHNT and CDR2 is YENEEA. DNA of the CDR3: TGTGCCAGCAGCTTAGGAGGGCTAGCGGGATTTAATGAGCAGTTCTTC. It translates to CASSLGGLAGFNEQFF.

This sequence joins TRBV19 and TRBJ2-1; 9 nucleotides agree with TRBD2. Germline CDR1 is LNHDA and CDR2 is SQIVND (reference sequence). The junction had 4 bases not matched to a gene; V was cut back by 0 bases and J by 4 bases. The CDR3 is 16 residues long. The CDR3 spells CASSIDGTSWYNEQFF. In nucleotides, the CDR3 is TGTGCCAGTAGTATAGACGGGACTAGCTGGTACAATGAGCAGTTCTTC.

About this clone itself: The same CDR3 arises from other DNA sequences in this sample as well. CDR3 region: CASSLAAGGNQPQHF. DNA for the CDR3: TGTGCCAGCAGCTTAGCGGCAGGGGGCAATCAGCCCCAGCATTTT. The J gene is TRBJ1-5, the V gene TRBV7-2; D is perhaps TRBD1 (6 bases). Germline CDR1 SGHTA, CDR2 FQGNSA. V lost 0 bases to trimming and J lost 2 bases, with 8 bases between them. The CDR3 has 15 amino acids.

This clone was observed a single time. This rearrangement joins TRBV11-3 to TRBJ2-3; D call uncertain. The CDR3 loop spans 15 amino acids. Per the germline V gene, CDR1 is SGHNT and CDR2 is YENEEA. Trimming pared 5 bases from V and 2 bases from J, leaving 14 bases between. The CDR3 is CASSPRRRNTDTQYF. CDR3 coding DNA: TGTGCCAGCAGCCCTCGGCGGCGGAACACAGATACGCAGTATTTT.

This chain links TRBV7-2 with TRBJ2-1; TRBD2 matches 12 bases. The CDR3 length is 17 residues. With V trimmed by 5 bases and J by 5 bases, 10 bases remained unmatched. Germline V gives CDR1 SGHTA, CDR2 FQGNSA. Here the CDR3 reads CASSRRTSGMRNNEQFF. Here the CDR3 DNA reads TGTGCCAGCAGCCGGAGGACTAGCGGGATGAGAAACAATGAGCAGTTCTTC.

The chain has TRBV28 and TRBJ2-3, with 7 bases matching TRBD1. V was clipped by 6 bases and J by 3 bases; unmatched bases: 9. The CDR3 is 15 amino acids. CDR1 and CDR2 (germline): MDHEN, SYDVKM. Written as DNA, the CDR3 is TGTGCCAGCAGCAACCGGGACAGCGGAACAGATACGCAGTATTTT. It yields the protein CASSNRDSGTDTQYF.

The chain employs TRBV18 and TRBJ1-2; tentative D call: TRBD1 (6 bases). The CDR3 has 14 residues. Trimming took 5 bases from V and 0 from J, leaving 10 bases between them. The V gene's germline CDR1 is KGHSH and CDR2 LQKENI. CDR3 coding DNA: TGTGCCAGCTCAGAGGGGGAGGCTAACTATGGCTACACCTTC. It codes for CASSEGEANYGYTF.

The genes are TRBV4-1 and TRBJ2-3; D uncertain. Germline V CDR1 and CDR2: MGHRA, YSYEKL. The CDR3 is 14 amino acids. The V gene lost 1 base and the J gene lost 4 bases, with 9 bases spanning the gap. The CDR3 sequence is CASSQGTNSDTQYF. The CDR3 DNA sequence: TGCGCCAGCAGCCAAGGGACCAACTCAGATACGCAGTATTTT.

CDR3 amino acids: CASSLGEDTGELFF. CDR3 coding DNA: TGTGCCAGCAGCTTAGGAGAGGACACCGGGGAGCTGTTTTTT. This chain joins TRBV11-2 and TRBJ2-2; D unresolved. The CDR3 loop spans 14 amino acids. Germline V gene data show CDR1 as SGHAT and CDR2 as FQNNGV. V was clipped by 1 base and J by 3 bases, with 6 bases between them.

The J gene is TRBJ2-1, the V gene TRBV7-9; 11 bases fit TRBD1. V lost 2 bases to trimming and J lost 6 bases; unmatched junction nucleotides: 3. This CDR3 region has 15 residues. From germline, CDR1 is SEHNR and CDR2 FQNEAQ (reference sequence). The CDR3 region is CASSLWTGGPNEQFF. DNA of the CDR3: TGTGCCAGCAGCTTATGGACAGGGGGCCCCAATGAGCAGTTCTTC.

The chain combines TRBV7-2 with TRBJ1-3; D is undetermined. The CDR3 length is 16 residues. Trimming took 2 bases from V and 0 from J, leaving 11 bases between them. Germline CDR1 and CDR2: SGHTA and FQGNSA. Written as DNA, the CDR3 is TGTGCCAGCAGCTTACAAAATACCCTCTCTGGAAACACCATATATTTT. It encodes CASSLQNTLSGNTIYF.

This rearrangement joins TRBV2 to TRBJ2-7; 9 bases match TRBD1. Germline V gene sequence: CDR1 SNHLY, CDR2 FYNNEI. This CDR3 region has 14 residues. The V gene end was trimmed by 10 bases and the J gene end by 5 bases; junction bases not matched to a gene: 12. CDR3 region: CATSEGQGVDEQYF. CDR3 DNA: TGTGCCACTTCGGAGGGACAGGGTGTCGACGAGCAGTACTTC.

By sample fraction, this clone is large. V is TRBV4-2 and J is TRBJ1-5; D is unresolved. This CDR3 region has 15 residues. Trimming stripped 1 base from V and 2 bases from J, with 9 bases between. The germline V gene has CDR1 LGHNA and CDR2 YNFKEQ. The CDR3 protein is CASSQGVRGNQPQHF. The CDR3 coding sequence is TGTGCCAGCAGCCAAGGGGTACGGGGCAATCAGCCCCAGCATTTT.

The table lists this clone with a count of one. The rearrangement links TRBV28 to TRBJ2-5, with D tentatively TRBD1 (5 bases). The CDR3 covers 13 residues. Germline V lookup: CDR1 MDHEN, CDR2 SYDVKM. V was clipped by 7 bases and J by 7 bases, with 16 bases between them. The CDR3 reads CASNGARVGTQYF. DNA of the CDR3: TGTGCCAGCAATGGTGCCAGGGTGGGGACCCAGTACTTC.

This clone has more than one count but fewer than ten. The chain carries TRBV7-3 and TRBJ2-3, with 10 bases aligning to TRBD2. The CDR3 loop spans 16 amino acids. The V gene end was trimmed by 2 bases and the J gene end by 5 bases; junction bases not matched to a gene: 7. Germline V CDR1 and CDR2: SGHTA, FQGTGA. CDR3 protein: CASSLGLLAGKDTQYF. In nucleotides, the CDR3 is TGTGCCAGCAGCTTAGGGTTACTAGCGGGAAAAGATACGCAGTATTTT. The variable domain in full, with the rest retrieved from reference TRBV7-3 and TRBJ2-3, is GAGVSQTPSNKVTEKGKYVELRCDPISGHTALYWYRQSLGQGPEFLIYFQGTGAADDSGLPNDRFFAVRPEGSVSTLKIQRTERGDSAVYLCASSLGLLAGKDTQYFGPGTRLTVL.

This chain uses TRBV7-2 with TRBJ2-1; TRBD2 agrees at 11 bases. Germline CDR1 and CDR2: SGHTA and FQGNSA. CDR3 length equals 16 residues. Trimming at V came to 1 base and at J to 7 bases, leaving 6 bases not matched to a gene. The CDR3, as DNA: TGTGCCAGCAGCTTAGTCCGGGCTAGCGGGAGGAATGAGCAGTTCTTC. Its translation is CASSLVRASGRNEQFF.

The chain joins TRBV7-2 to TRBJ2-1, with D possibly being TRBD2 (5 bases). With 1 base removed from V and 6 bases from J, the gap between germline ends came to 7 bases. In germline, CDR1 is SGHTA, CDR2 FQGNSA. The CDR3 has 13 residues. CDR3 in amino acids: CASSLVLANEQFF. The CDR3 region has the DNA TGTGCCAGCAGCTTAGTTCTAGCCAATGAGCAGTTCTTC.

V gene TRBV7-8 combines with J gene TRBJ2-5, with TRBD1 matching 8 bases. CDR1 and CDR2 from the germline V gene are SGHVS and FQNEAQ. After removal of 5 bases from V and 11 bases from J, the junction contained 13 bases not matched to a gene. This CDR3 contains 14 residues. CDR3 DNA sequence: TGTGCCAGCAGCCAAAACCGGGACAGGCCCAATCAGTACTTC. Translation: CASSQNRDRPNQYF.

The chain uses TRBV7-3 and TRBJ1-2, with no clear D. Germline loops: CDR1 SGHTA, CDR2 FQGTGA. Trimming cost V 2 bases and J 0 bases, with 4 bases left between them. The CDR3 is made up of 13 amino acids. CDR3 bases: TGTGCCAGCAGCTTAGGGCCTAACTATGGCTACACCTTC. As protein: CASSLGPNYGYTF.